This TCR beta chain was sequenced during a study of blood T cell repertoires in COVID-19. For the study at large: Spain, Italy and the United States supplied samples that represented acute and convalescent COVID-19.

The authors' processing: Reference gene primer amplification gave nucleated cell count estimates. This table comes from immunoSEQ multiplex PCR, and its TCRdb copy is limited to in-frame clones, with some not included. V and J calls and clone size are as listed in that table; D and trimming were resolved from the DNA. The data contain roughly 500,000 clones, roughly nine tenths of them singletons. The CDR3 length is 16 residues. Germline CDR1 is ENHRY and CDR2 is SYGVKD. Trimming removed 8 bases from V and 3 bases from J; junction bases left unmatched: 14. Individuals aged about 18 to 100 years were recruited from about two dozen US areas.

The sequencing sample was made of PBMCs or T cells enriched from blood (not recorded which). The chain is built from TRBV10-3 and TRBJ1-1, with TRBD1 matching 8 bases. The origin of this receptor is a woman in her fifties or sixties who had recovered from COVID-19. CDR3 bases: TGTGCCATCGGCAGACAGGGGTTCTCCGAGGACACTGAAGCTTTCTTT. Translation gives CAIGRQGFSEDTEAFF.